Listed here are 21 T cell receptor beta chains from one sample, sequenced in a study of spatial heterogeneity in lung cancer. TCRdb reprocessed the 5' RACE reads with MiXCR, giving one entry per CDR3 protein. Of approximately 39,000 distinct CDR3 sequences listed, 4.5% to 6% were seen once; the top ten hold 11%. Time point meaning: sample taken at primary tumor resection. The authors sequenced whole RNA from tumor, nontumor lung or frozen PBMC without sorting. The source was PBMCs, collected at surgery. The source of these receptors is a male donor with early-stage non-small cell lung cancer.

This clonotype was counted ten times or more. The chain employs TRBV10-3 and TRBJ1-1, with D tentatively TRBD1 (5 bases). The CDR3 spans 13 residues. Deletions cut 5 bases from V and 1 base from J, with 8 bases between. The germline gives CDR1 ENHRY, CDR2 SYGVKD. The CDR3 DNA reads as TGTGCCATCAGTATCAGGGAGAACACTGAAGCTTTCTTT. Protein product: CAISIRENTEAFF.

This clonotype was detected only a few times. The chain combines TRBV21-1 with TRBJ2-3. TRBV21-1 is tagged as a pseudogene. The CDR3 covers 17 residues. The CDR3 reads CASSKVLRYYATDTQYF. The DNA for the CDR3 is TGTGCCAGCAGCAAAGTCTTGAGATATTACGCCACAGATACGCAGTATTTT.

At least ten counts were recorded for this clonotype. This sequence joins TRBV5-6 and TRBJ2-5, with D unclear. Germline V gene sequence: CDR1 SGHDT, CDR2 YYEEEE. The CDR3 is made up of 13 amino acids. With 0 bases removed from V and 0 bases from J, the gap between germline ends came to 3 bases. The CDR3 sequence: CASSLVNQETQYF. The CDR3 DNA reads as TGTGCCAGCAGCTTGGTCAACCAAGAGACCCAGTACTTC.

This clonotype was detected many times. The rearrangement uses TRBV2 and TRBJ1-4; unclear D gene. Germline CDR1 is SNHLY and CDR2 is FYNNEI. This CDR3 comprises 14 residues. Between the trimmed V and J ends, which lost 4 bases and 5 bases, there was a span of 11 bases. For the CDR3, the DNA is TGTGCCAGCAGTGTTGGGAGGAGCAATGAAAAACTGTTTTTT. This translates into CASSVGRSNEKLFF.

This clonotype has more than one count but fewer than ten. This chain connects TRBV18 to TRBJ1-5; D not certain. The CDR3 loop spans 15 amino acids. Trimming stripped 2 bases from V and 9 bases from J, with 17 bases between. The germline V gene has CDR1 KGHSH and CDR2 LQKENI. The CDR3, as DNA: TGTGCCAGCTCACCAGGGTGGGAATCCACTCTGCCCCAGCATTTT. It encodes CASSPGWESTLPQHF.

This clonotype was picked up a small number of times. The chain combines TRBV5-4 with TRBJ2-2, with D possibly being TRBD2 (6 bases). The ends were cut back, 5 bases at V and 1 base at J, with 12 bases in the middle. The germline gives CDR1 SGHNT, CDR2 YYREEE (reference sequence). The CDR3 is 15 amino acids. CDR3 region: CASREGRLNTGELFF. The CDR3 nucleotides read TGTGCCAGCAGGGAGGGACGGTTGAACACCGGGGAGCTGTTTTTT.

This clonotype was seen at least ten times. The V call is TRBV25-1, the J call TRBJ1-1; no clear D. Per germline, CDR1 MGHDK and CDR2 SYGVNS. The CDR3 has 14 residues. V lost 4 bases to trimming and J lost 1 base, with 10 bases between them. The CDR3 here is CASSVAEPNTEAFF. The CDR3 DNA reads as TGTGCCAGCAGTGTGGCAGAACCGAACACTGAAGCTTTCTTT.

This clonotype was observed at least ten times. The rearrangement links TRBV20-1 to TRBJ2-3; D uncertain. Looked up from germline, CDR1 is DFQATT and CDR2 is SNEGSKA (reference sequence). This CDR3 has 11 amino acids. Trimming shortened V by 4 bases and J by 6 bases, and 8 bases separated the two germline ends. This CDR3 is CSANHADTQYF. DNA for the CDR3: TGCAGTGCTAACCATGCGGATACGCAGTATTTT.

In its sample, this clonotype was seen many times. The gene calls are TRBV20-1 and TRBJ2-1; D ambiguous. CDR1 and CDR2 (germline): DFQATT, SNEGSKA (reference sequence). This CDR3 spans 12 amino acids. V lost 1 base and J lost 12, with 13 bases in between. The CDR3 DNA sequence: TGCAGTGCTAGAGGAACCCAAATCCCGCAGTTCTTC. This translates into CSARGTQIPQFF.

The CDR3 loop reads CASSVAQGSSTDTQYF. The CDR3 DNA reads TGTGCCAGCAGCGTAGCGCAGGGGTCTAGCACAGATACGCAGTATTTT. The chain couples TRBV9 to TRBJ2-3; perhaps TRBD1 as D (6 bases). The V gene's germline CDR1 is SGDLS and CDR2 YYNGEE. The V and J ends lost 0 bases and 0 bases respectively, with 11 bases between them. The CDR3 is 16 residues long.

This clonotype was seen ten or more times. The CDR3 sequence: CASSQADPGRGADTQYF. Written as DNA, the CDR3 is TGCGCCAGCAGCCAAGCTGATCCGGGGCGGGGGGCAGATACGCAGTATTTT. The chain has TRBV4-1 and TRBJ2-3, with 8 bases that match TRBD2. This CDR3 contains 17 residues. Germline V gives CDR1 MGHRA, CDR2 YSYEKL. V shed 1 base, J shed 4 bases, and the junction held 10 bases outside the gene matches.

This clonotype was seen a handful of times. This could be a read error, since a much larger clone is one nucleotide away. The CDR3 coding sequence is TGTGCCAGCAGCTTAGGAAGGGGGTCCGGAAACACCATATATTTT. It codes for CASSLGRGSGNTIYF. The chain joins TRBV7-9 to TRBJ1-3, with TRBD1 as a possible D gene (6 bases). This CDR3 region has 15 residues. Germline assignment: CDR1 SEHNR and CDR2 FQNEAQ (reference sequence). V was cut by 1 base and J by 4 bases, with 11 bases left in between.

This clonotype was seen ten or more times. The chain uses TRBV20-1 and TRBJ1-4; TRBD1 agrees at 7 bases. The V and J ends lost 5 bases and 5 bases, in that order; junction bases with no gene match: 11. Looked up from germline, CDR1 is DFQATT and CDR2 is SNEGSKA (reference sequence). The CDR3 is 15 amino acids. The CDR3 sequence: CSASRGQTNNEKLFF. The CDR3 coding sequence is TGCAGTGCTTCTAGGGGACAGACCAACAATGAAAAACTGTTTTTT.

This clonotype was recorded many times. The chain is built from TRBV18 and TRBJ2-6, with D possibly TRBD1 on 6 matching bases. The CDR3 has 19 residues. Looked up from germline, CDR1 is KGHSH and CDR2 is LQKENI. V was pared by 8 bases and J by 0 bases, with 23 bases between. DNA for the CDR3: TGTGCCAGCGCGACCGGGACAAAAATATCCGACTCTGGGGCCAACGTCCTGACTTTC. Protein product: CASATGTKISDSGANVLTF.

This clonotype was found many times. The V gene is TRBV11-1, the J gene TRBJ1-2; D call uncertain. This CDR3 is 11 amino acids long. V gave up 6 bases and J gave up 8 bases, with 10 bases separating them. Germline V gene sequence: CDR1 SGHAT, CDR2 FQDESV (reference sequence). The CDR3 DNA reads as TGTGCCAGCAGTTCACGAGGAGGCTACACCTTC. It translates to CASSSRGGYTF.

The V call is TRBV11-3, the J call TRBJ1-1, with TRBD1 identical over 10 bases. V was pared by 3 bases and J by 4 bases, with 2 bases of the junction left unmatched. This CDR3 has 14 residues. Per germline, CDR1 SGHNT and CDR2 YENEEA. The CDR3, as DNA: TGTGCCAGCAGCTTGACAGGGGGCGGCACTGAAGCTTTCTTT. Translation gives CASSLTGGGTEAFF.

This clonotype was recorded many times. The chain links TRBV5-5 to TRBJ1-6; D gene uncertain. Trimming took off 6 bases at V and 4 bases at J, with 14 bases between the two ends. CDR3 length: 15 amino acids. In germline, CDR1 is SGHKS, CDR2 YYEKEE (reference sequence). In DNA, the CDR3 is TGTGCCAGCATCCCAGTGGGAACGTATAATTCACCCCTCCACTTT. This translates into CASIPVGTYNSPLHF.

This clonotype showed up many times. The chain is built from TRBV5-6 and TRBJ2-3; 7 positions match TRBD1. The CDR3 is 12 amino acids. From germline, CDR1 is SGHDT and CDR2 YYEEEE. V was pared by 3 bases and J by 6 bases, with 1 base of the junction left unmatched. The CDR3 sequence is CASSWGQDTQYF. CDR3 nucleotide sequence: TGTGCCAGCAGCTGGGGACAGGATACGCAGTATTTT.

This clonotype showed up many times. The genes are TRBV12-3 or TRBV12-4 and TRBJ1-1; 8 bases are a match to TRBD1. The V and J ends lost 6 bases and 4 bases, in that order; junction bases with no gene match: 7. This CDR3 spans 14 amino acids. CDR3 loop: CASSRGQVSTEAFF. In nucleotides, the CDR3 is TGTGCCAGCAGCCGGGGACAGGTTTCCACTGAAGCTTTCTTT.

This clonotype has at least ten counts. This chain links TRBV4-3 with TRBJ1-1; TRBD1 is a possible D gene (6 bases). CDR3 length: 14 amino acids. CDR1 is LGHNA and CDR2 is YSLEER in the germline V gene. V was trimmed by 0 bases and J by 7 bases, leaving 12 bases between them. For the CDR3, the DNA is TGCGCCAGCAGCCAAGATACAGGGAAAAGTGAAGCTTTCTTT. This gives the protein CASSQDTGKSEAFF.

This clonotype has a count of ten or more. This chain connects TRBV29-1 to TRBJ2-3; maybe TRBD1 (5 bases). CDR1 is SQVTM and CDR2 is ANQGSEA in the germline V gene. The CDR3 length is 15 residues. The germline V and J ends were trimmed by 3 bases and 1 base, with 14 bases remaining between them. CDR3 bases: TGCAGCGTTGATGCAGGGCAAGGGGGCACAGATACGCAGTATTTT. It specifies CSVDAGQGGTDTQYF.